This TCR beta chain was captured in a study of low-dose radiotherapy and immunotherapy resistance in tumors (dated by TCRdb to between 2021 and 2024). A note on the overall study: Patients in Cohort 1 were given 0.5 Gy per fraction every 2 weeks, and the prescribed total PTV dose was 6.5 Gy. Cohort 2 received 1 Gy per fraction every two weeks, with a total of 13 Gy over 26 weeks. Patients were given nivolumab as a 240 mg flat dose every two weeks and ipilimumab at 1 mg/kg every six weeks, with both drugs delivered intravenously. Intravenous cyclophosphamide at 200 mg/m2 was administered every two weeks, one day ahead of each radiation and immunotherapy administration. Starting on cycle 1 day 1, patients took 300 mg of aspirin by mouth once a day for four cycles. To make first-strand cDNA, Superscript III was used along with a set of TRAV- and TRBV-specific primers so that both the TCRalpha and TCRbeta chains were covered. The trial did not randomize participants into treatment groups. Eight patients were included in the translational analysis, namely three from the first dose cohort plus the first five from the second dose cohort.

A remark on this clonotype: There is no known antigen for this receptor. One base away there is no much larger clone; base qualities are not given.

The label giving this sample's time point can be read as: after trial treatment. Reading the label with the study, this specimen's treatment or condition is: LDRT plus nivolumab, ipilimumab, low-dose cyclophosphamide and aspirin (RACIN trial). The donors came from RACIN, which was a single-arm phase I dose-escalation trial that paired nivolumab and ipilimumab with aspirin, low-dose cyclophosphamide and low-dose radiotherapy. To be eligible, a patient needed to have an advanced solid tumor that was TIL-negative. The germline V gene (reference sequence) yields LNHDA for CDR1 and SQIVND for CDR2. A distance of 13 bases separates the germline ends of V and J, which lose 3 bases and 0 bases respectively. The CDR3, from cysteine to phenylalanine, totals 16 residues. The sequence is cut down to CDR3 DNA, 48 bases in frame from base 1. Reads for this sample came from an Illumina HiSeq 2500. TCRs were amplified for about 20 PCR cycles with Phusion, using a constant-region primer paired with the adapter attached to the V primers. Amplification of the isolated mRNA was done with the MessageAmp II aRNA Amplification Kit, which involved a 16-hour in vitro transcription at 37 degrees C. mRNA for TCR sequencing was isolated with the Dynabeads mRNA DIRECT Purification Kit. Indexed Illumina adapters were added in a second approximately 26-cycle Phusion PCR, and the resulting products were purified with AMPure XP beads. For the original study's pipeline: Using custom Perl scripts, TCR sequences that encoded the same protein were pooled, out-of-frame sequences were dropped, and the abundance of each clonotype was calculated. Any TCR sequence supported by only a single read was excluded from analysis. Among the metrics used to describe the repertoires were Shannon entropy, Gini index, clonality, richness, and the frequency of TCRs shared between repertoires. TCRdb ran its own pipeline on the public reads, namely fastp trimming at Q25 and MiXCR clone calling, and kept in-frame beta chains. Each entry is one CDR3 protein sequence, shown with its most common DNA and genes. What appears here as the V and J calls and clone size reflects TCRdb's work, not the paper's. The sample profile shows about 52,000 distinct CDR3 sequences; roughly a third of them were found once. Clones ranked in the top ten supply 8% to 9% of the sample.

The input for sequencing was PBMCs, taken after low-dose radiotherapy plus immunotherapy. This chain joins TRBV19 to TRBJ2-3; the D gene is perhaps TRBD2, from 6 matching bases. This receptor was taken from a male donor with rectosigmoid adenocarcinoma. The CDR3 corresponds to CASSIAPLASTDTQYF. Read as DNA, the sequence is TGTGCCAGTAGTATCGCTCCTCTAGCGAGCACAGATACGCAGTATTTT.